This TCR beta chain was sequenced during a study of cytomegalovirus exposure and HLA in healthy donors. The PCR ran on 60 Vbeta and 13 Jbeta primers. Here immunoSEQ multiplex PCR was the method, and the copy in TCRdb shows in-frame clones only, minus some. The repertoire consists of fewer than 150,000 clones, with over 70% occurring once and the leading ten covering around 3.1%. Losses at the gene ends were 4 bases for V and 2 bases for J; bases not matched to a gene: 4. The V gene's germline CDR1 is SGHAT and CDR2 FQDESV (reference sequence). The CDR3 totals 15 residues. Regarding this clone: The antigen remains undetermined.

Study-wide results and caveats: According to the study, roughly 160 TCR beta chains were cytomegalovirus-associated.

The TCR was taken from a man in his forties in good health and CMV-seronegative. This chain joins TRBV11-1 and TRBJ2-3; 9 nucleotides align to TRBD2. The source material was PBMCs. The CDR3 DNA follows: TGTGCCAGCAGCTGGGGACTAGCTACCACAGATACGCAGTATTTT. Its translation is CASSWGLATTDTQYF. The variable domain in full, with the rest retrieved from reference TRBV11-1 and TRBJ2-3, is EAEVAQSPRYKITEKSQAVAFWCDPISGHATLYWYRQILGQGPELLVQFQDESVVDDSQLPKDRFSAERLKGVDSTLKIQPAELGDSAMYLCASSWGLATTDTQYFGPGTRLTVL.